A single sample gave rise to the 3 T cell receptor beta chains below, sequenced in a study of cytomegalovirus exposure and HLA in healthy donors. Primers: 60 Vbeta forward and 13 Jbeta reverse. Some clones are missing from TCRdb's copy, which holds only in-frame ones; the method was immunoSEQ multiplex PCR. The sample has under 130,000 clones, about four fifths seen once. Sequenced: PBMCs. The source of these receptors is a middle-aged man in good health and CMV-seronegative.

V is TRBV9 and J is TRBJ1-5; the D is unclear. Trimming cost V 3 bases and J 5 bases, with 6 bases left between them. Per germline, CDR1 SGDLS and CDR2 YYNGEE. CDR3 length: 12 residues. The CDR3 DNA follows: TGTGCCAGCAGCGCCGGGGATCAGCCCCAGCATTTT. Protein product: CASSAGDQPQHF.

The J gene is TRBJ2-2, the V gene TRBV5-6, with D tentatively TRBD2 (5 bases). This CDR3 has 16 amino acids. V dropped 1 base and J dropped 7 bases, with 17 bases sitting between them. Germline lookup yields CDR1 SGHDT and CDR2 YYEEEE. CDR3 in amino acids: CASSLLTMAPGGELFF. DNA for the CDR3: TGTGCCAGCAGCTTGCTGACTATGGCTCCGGGCGGGGAGCTGTTTTTT.

This sequence joins TRBV13 and TRBJ2-5; the match to TRBD2 covers 16 bases. This CDR3 is 18 amino acids long. Germline V lookup: CDR1 PRHDT, CDR2 FYEKMQ (reference sequence). The V gene end was trimmed by 5 bases and the J gene end by 5 bases; junction bases not matched to a gene: 11. The CDR3 sequence is CASSGAGTSGGARETQYF. The CDR3 DNA reads TGTGCCAGCAGCGGGGCCGGGACTAGCGGGGGGGCCCGCGAGACCCAGTACTTC. The full variable domain, in which reference TRBV13 and TRBJ2-5 provide the parts outside the CDR3, is AAGVIQSPRHLIKEKRETATLKCYPIPRHDTVYWYQQGPGQDPQFLISFYEKMQSDKGSIPDRFSAQQFSDYHSELNMSSLELGDSALYFCASSGAGTSGGARETQYFGPGTRLLVL.